This is a list of T cell receptor beta chains from one sample in a study of control samples from healthy donors and cancer patients. Data came from immunoSEQ multiplex PCR; TCRdb stores just in-frame clones and leaves some out. This table holds over 100,000 clones, around 89% found once. The sample taken for sequencing was blood. These TCRs come from a woman aged 45-65 years in good health. The CDR3 runs from the conserved cysteine through the conserved F or W. Each record gives: J gene, D gene, clone size, V gene, CDR3 DNA, CDR3 protein. The D gene is left open where the match is weak. Some rows have no size entry. The others give once, few or many, or a class for an expanded clone.

TRBJ1-2,NA,NA,TRBV6-5,TGTGCTACTGGGGGGGGTAACTATGGCTACACCTTC,CATGGGNYGYTF
TRBJ2-3,NA,NA,TRBV7-2,TGTGCCAGCAGCTCCGAGAGTACTACCGGGACTCCAGTTTTT,CASSSESTTGTPVF
TRBJ2-4,NA,NA,TRBV18,TGTGCCAGCTCAACCGGGCCGCCCTACATTCAGTACTTC,CASSTGPPYIQYF
TRBJ1-2,TRBD1,NA,TRBV5-6,TGTGCCAGCAGCCAGGACAGGGTTCTGGGCTACACCTTC,CASSQDRVLGYTF
TRBJ1-5,NA,NA,TRBV5-5,TGTGCCAGCAGCCTCACGGACAGGCCCCAGCATTTT,CASSLTDRPQHF
TRBJ1-4,NA,NA,TRBV7-9,TGTGCCAGCAGCTTAGCGGGGCTCTCAGGAGAAAAACTGTTTTTT,CASSLAGLSGEKLFF
TRBJ1-5,TRBD1,NA,TRBV29-1,TGCAGCGTCAATACCGGGACAGGGTTGGGGCCCCAGCATTTT,CSVNTGTGLGPQHF
TRBJ1-2,TRBD1,NA,TRBV9,TGTGCCAGCAGCCAGGGGGCGAAAGGCTACACCTTC,CASSQGAKGYTF
TRBJ1-5,TRBD1,NA,TRBV7-9,TGTGCCAGCAGCCCGGACAGGGCCGGCAATCAGCCCCAGCATTTT,CASSPDRAGNQPQHF
TRBJ2-1,TRBD1,once,TRBV19,TGTGCCAGTAGTATCGCAGGGGGCCGAGCGGGCCACGGATACAATGAGCAGTTCTTC,CASSIAGGRAGHGYNEQFF
TRBJ1-1,NA,NA,TRBV6-5,TGTGCCAGCAGTTACTCTCCAGGCAGCACTGAAGCTTTCTTT,CASSYSPGSTEAFF
TRBJ2-7,NA,NA,TRBV11-2,TGTGCCAGCAGCTTAGACAGTACTGCCTACGAGCAGTACTTC,CASSLDSTAYEQYF
TRBJ2-4,TRBD2,NA,TRBV5-1,TGCGCCAGCAGCCGGCGACCGGGGGGGAACATTCAGTACTTC,CASSRRPGGNIQYF
TRBJ1-3,NA,NA,TRBV12-3/TRBV12-4,TGTGCCAGCAGGGGTGGCACCATATATTTT,CASRGGTIYF
TRBJ2-3,NA,NA,TRBV12-5,TGTGCTAGTGGTTTAGGGCGGGCCGATACGCAGTATTTT,CASGLGRADTQYF
TRBJ2-4,TRBD2,NA,TRBV6-5,TGTGCCAGCGGCCTAGGCGCGGGGGGGAACTTC,CASGLGAGGNF
TRBJ1-4,NA,NA,TRBV7-8,TGTGCCAGCAGCTTACTCTCTTCCCAACCTAATGAAAAACTGTTTTTT,CASSLLSSQPNEKLFF
TRBJ2-4,NA,NA,TRBV19,TGTGCCAGTAGTATGGCCCCCGGCGGCGGGAACATTCAGTACTTC,CASSMAPGGGNIQYF
TRBJ1-2,NA,NA,TRBV20-1,TGCAGTGCTAGTAAAGCATATGGACACGAGTATGGCTACACCTTC,CSASKAYGHEYGYTF
TRBJ2-3,NA,once,TRBV20-1,TGCAGTGCTCGAGTTTTAAATACGCAGTATTTT,CSARVLNTQYF
TRBJ1-2,NA,few,TRBV20-1,TGCAGTGCTGGTTACATCGGGGGCTACACCTTC,CSAGYIGGYTF
TRBJ2-2,NA,NA,TRBV18,TGTGCCAGCTCACCCCTCGTGGGGAACGGGAACACCGGGGAGCTGTTTTTT,CASSPLVGNGNTGELFF